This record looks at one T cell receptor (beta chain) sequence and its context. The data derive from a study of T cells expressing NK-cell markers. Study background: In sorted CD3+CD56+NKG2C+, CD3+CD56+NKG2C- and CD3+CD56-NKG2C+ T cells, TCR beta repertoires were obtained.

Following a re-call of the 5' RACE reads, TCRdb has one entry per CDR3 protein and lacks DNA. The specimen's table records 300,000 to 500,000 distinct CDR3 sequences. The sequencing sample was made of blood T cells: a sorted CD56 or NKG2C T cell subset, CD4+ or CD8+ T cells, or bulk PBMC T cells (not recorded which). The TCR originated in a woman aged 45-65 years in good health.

This CDR3 reads CASSFAGGQVREQYF. This chain uses TRBV5-1 with TRBJ2-7; TCRdb's D gene call, TRBD2, goes unchecked for lack of DNA. CDR3 length: 15 amino acids. Per germline, CDR1 SGHRS and CDR2 YFSETQ.